This T cell receptor beta chain is drawn from a study of OX40 agonist ivuxolimab in advanced cancers. Study-level background: Ivuxolimab doses were 0.01, 0.1, 0.3, 1.5, 3 or 10 mg/kg every 2 weeks. Dose-escalation patients' cancers were hepatocellular carcinoma, melanoma, renal cell or head and neck cancer.

Clones were sequenced by immunoSEQ multiplex PCR, and TCRdb holds only the in-frame ones, with some missing. The data contain under 65,000 clones, approximately 89% of them singletons. The CDR3 contains 13 residues. Germline V gene data show CDR1 as LNHDA and CDR2 as SQIVND (reference sequence). Trimming pared 10 bases from V and 5 bases from J, leaving 12 bases between. This receptor was obtained from an adult with an advanced solid tumor such as melanoma, head and neck, liver or kidney cancer. The chain recombines TRBV19 with TRBJ1-6; no clear D gene. The material sequenced was CD4+ or CD8+ T cells sorted from blood, taken in a trial of the OX40 agonist ivuxolimab. DNA of the CDR3: TGTGCCACCTCGTGGAGAGATAATTCACCCCTCCACTTT. It yields the protein CATSWRDNSPLHF.